The 27 T cell receptor beta chains below were found in one sample sequenced in a study of T-cell memory formation after mild COVID-19. TCRdb recomputed calls from the 5' RACE reads with MiXCR, one row per CDR3 protein. The table lists hundreds of thousands of distinct CDR3 sequences, around a quarter of them singletons, with under 15% in the top ten. Source material: PBMCs or a T cell subset sorted from them (not recorded which). Receptor source: an adult woman who had mild COVID-19 (a few samples of this study predate the infection). Cell type and time point are not known.

The J gene is TRBJ1-2, the V gene TRBV4-1; 10 nucleotides agree with TRBD1. The germline gives CDR1 MGHRA, CDR2 YSYEKL. This CDR3 has 17 residues. V shed 4 bases, J shed 3 bases, and the junction held 11 bases outside the gene matches. CDR3 DNA sequence: TGCGCCAGCAGCCCCCGACTGTCCGGGACAGGGGACTATGGCTACACCTTC. Translated, it gives CASSPRLSGTGDYGYTF.

The sample holds a few counts of this clonotype. The V gene is TRBV5-1, the J gene TRBJ2-2; 8 nucleotides match TRBD2. From germline, CDR1 is SGHRS and CDR2 YFSETQ. This CDR3 has 15 amino acids. The V segment lost 4 bases and the J segment 4 bases; nucleotides outside the gene matches: 6. The chain's CDR3 is CASSPPRGGTGELFF. In DNA form, the CDR3 reads TGCGCCAGCAGCCCCCCCCGGGGGGGCACCGGGGAGCTGTTTTTT.

The genes are TRBV12-3 or TRBV12-4 and TRBJ2-3, with 7 bases aligning to TRBD1. V lost 6 bases, J lost 11 bases, and 20 bases stayed unmatched. The CDR3 runs 16 residues. CDR3 DNA sequence: TGTGCCAGCAGCTTCCAGGACAGTCTTTACAGGGGTATGCAGTATTTT. Translation gives CASSFQDSLYRGMQYF.

The chain uses TRBV10-3 and TRBJ2-1; 10 bases are shared with TRBD1. The CDR3 contains 15 residues. CDR1 is ENHRY and CDR2 is SYGVKD in the germline V gene. Trimming at V came to 7 bases and at J to 5 bases, leaving 8 bases not matched to a gene. CDR3 sequence reads: CAIMRDRGGDNEQFF. In DNA form, the CDR3 reads TGTGCCATCATGAGGGACAGGGGTGGGGACAATGAGCAGTTCTTC.

This clonotype was seen a few times. The chain joins TRBV18 to TRBJ2-7; 9 nucleotides match TRBD2. V was clipped by 8 bases and J by 3 bases; unmatched bases: 5. Germline lookup yields CDR1 KGHSH and CDR2 LQKENI. The CDR3 has 13 amino acids. CDR3 sequence reads: CASGASGVYEQYF. The CDR3 DNA reads TGTGCCAGCGGAGCTAGCGGGGTCTACGAGCAGTACTTC.

The chain carries TRBV29-1 and TRBJ2-1; D is possibly TRBD2 (7 bases). The V gene's germline CDR1 is SQVTM and CDR2 ANQGSEA. Trimming took off 0 bases at V and 4 bases at J, with 19 bases between the two ends. The CDR3 extends over 17 amino acids. This CDR3 is CSVEEQSGGAFYNEQFF. The CDR3 coding sequence is TGCAGCGTTGAAGAACAGTCTGGGGGGGCTTTTTACAATGAGCAGTTCTTC.

V gene TRBV5-1 combines with J gene TRBJ2-7, with 7 bases matching TRBD1. This CDR3 is built from 13 residues. The V segment lost 3 bases and the J segment 7 bases; nucleotides outside the gene matches: 7. CDR1 is SGHRS, CDR2 YFSETQ, per germline. The CDR3 DNA reads TGCGCCAGCAGCTCTGGACAGGCACAGGAGCAGTACTTC. Translated: CASSSGQAQEQYF.

This CDR3 reads CASSVGADQETQYF. The DNA for the CDR3 is TGTGCCAGCAGCGTAGGGGCCGATCAAGAGACCCAGTACTTC. The V gene is TRBV9, the J gene TRBJ2-5, with no clear D. The CDR3 consists of 14 residues. V lost 0 bases and J 2 bases, leaving 8 bases between the germline ends. Germline loops: CDR1 SGDLS, CDR2 YYNGEE.

This clonotype occurred a few times. The chain joins TRBV6-6 to TRBJ2-2, with 14 bases aligning to TRBD2. Per the germline V gene, CDR1 is MNHNY and CDR2 is SVGAGI (reference sequence). V was pared by 5 bases and J by 5 bases, with 1 base of the junction left unmatched. This CDR3 has 15 amino acids. The CDR3 sequence: CASSRTSGRTGELFF. Here the CDR3 DNA reads TGTGCCAGCAGTAGGACTAGCGGGAGGACCGGGGAGCTGTTTTTT.

The chain combines TRBV3-1 with TRBJ2-5, with D possibly called TRBD1 or TRBD2 (5 bases each). The length of the CDR3 is 15 residues. Germline values: CDR1 LGHDT, CDR2 YNNKEL (reference sequence). Deletions cut 2 bases from V and 0 bases from J, with 10 bases between. CDR3 sequence reads: CASSQQGRNQETQYF. CDR3 in DNA: TGTGCCAGCAGCCAACAGGGACGGAACCAAGAGACCCAGTACTTC.

Only a few counts were recorded for this clonotype. The chain joins TRBV14 to TRBJ2-7, with a possible D match to TRBD1 (6 bases). The CDR3 loop spans 17 amino acids. Trimming removed 0 bases from V and 0 bases from J, with 15 bases in between. Germline V gene lookup returns CDR1 SGHDN and CDR2 FVKESK. CDR3 coding DNA: TGTGCCAGCAGCCAAGAGTTAAGGGGGTCTAGCTCCTACGAGCAGTACTTC. Translating it yields CASSQELRGSSSYEQYF.

V and J are TRBV9 and TRBJ1-3, with D possibly being TRBD1 (5 bases). V dropped 0 bases and J dropped 0 bases, with 16 bases sitting between them. CDR3 length: 18 amino acids. Germline V gene sequence: CDR1 SGDLS, CDR2 YYNGEE. The CDR3: CASSVVPRGSHSGNTIYF. In nucleotides, the CDR3 is TGTGCCAGCAGCGTAGTTCCGCGGGGGTCCCACTCTGGAAACACCATATATTTT.

This chain connects TRBV19 to TRBJ1-1; weak D call: TRBD1 (5 bases). V was cut by 7 bases and J by 0 bases, with 6 bases left in between. Germline loops: CDR1 LNHDA, CDR2 SQIVND (reference sequence). The CDR3 has 12 amino acids. CDR3 loop: CASTGVNTEAFF. The DNA of the CDR3 is TGTGCCAGTACGGGGGTGAACACTGAAGCTTTCTTT.

In this sample, this clonotype turned up a few times. The chain employs TRBV5-1 and TRBJ2-1; either TRBD1 or TRBD2 may fit D (6 bases each). The germline gives CDR1 SGHRS, CDR2 YFSETQ. The CDR3 is 17 residues long. V was cut by 4 bases and J by 5 bases, with 22 bases left in between. CDR3 sequence (DNA): TGCGCCAGCAGCCGGGGAGAGGGGGGCGGGATCGACAATGAGCAGTTCTTC. Residues: CASSRGEGGGIDNEQFF.

This clonotype was counted a few times. The rearrangement uses TRBV24-1 and TRBJ2-3; TRBD1 matches 7 bases. V gave up 3 bases and J gave up 14 bases; unmatched junction bases: 10. The CDR3 length is 13 residues. Germline CDR1 and CDR2: KGHDR and SFDVKD. Written as DNA, the CDR3 is TGTGCCACCAGTGATAATCTCTACAGGGACAGGTATTTT. Translation gives CATSDNLYRDRYF.

The chain links TRBV13 to TRBJ2-2; tentative D call: TRBD2 (6 bases). The CDR3 has 16 amino acids. Trimming removed 1 base from V and 4 bases from J, with 13 bases in between. Germline lookup yields CDR1 PRHDT and CDR2 FYEKMQ (reference sequence). Written as DNA, the CDR3 is TGTGCCAGCAGCTTAGAGACGGGAGTTAGCACCGGGGAGCTGTTTTTT. It encodes CASSLETGVSTGELFF. Drawing the rest from reference TRBV13 and TRBJ2-2, the complete variable domain is AAGVIQSPRHLIKEKRETATLKCYPIPRHDTVYWYQQGPGQDPQFLISFYEKMQSDKGSIPDRFSAQQFSDYHSELNMSSLELGDSALYFCASSLETGVSTGELFFGEGSRLTVL.

This chain links TRBV29-1 with TRBJ2-7, with 9 bases identical to TRBD1. Losses at the gene ends were 0 bases for V and 7 bases for J; bases not matched to a gene: 7. The germline V gene encodes CDR1 SQVTM and CDR2 ANQGSEA. The CDR3 covers 14 residues. The CDR3 DNA sequence: TGCAGCGTTGAAGATGGGACAGGGACGAGGGAGCAGTACTTC. The encoded protein is CSVEDGTGTREQYF.

This chain links TRBV24-1 with TRBJ2-1, with D perhaps being TRBD1 or TRBD2 (7 bases each). V dropped 11 bases and J dropped 4 bases, with 14 bases sitting between them. Germline CDR1 KGHDR, CDR2 SFDVKD. The CDR3 has 13 residues. The CDR3 region is CAIAGGGYNEQFF. In DNA, the CDR3 is TGTGCCATTGCAGGGGGGGGTTACAATGAGCAGTTCTTC.

This clonotype was counted a few times. The V call is TRBV25-1, the J call TRBJ2-7; 8 bases align to TRBD1. The germline gives CDR1 MGHDK, CDR2 SYGVNS. CDR3 length equals 14 residues. V trimming: 5 bases; J trimming: 0 bases; junction bases outside the gene matches: 3. The CDR3 DNA reads TGTGCCAGCAGTATTACAGGGGGCTCCTACGAGCAGTACTTC. It codes for CASSITGGSYEQYF.

This chain links TRBV25-1 with TRBJ1-2, with a possible D match to TRBD1 (6 bases). The CDR3 extends over 14 amino acids. With 6 bases removed from V and 3 bases from J, the gap between germline ends came to 14 bases. The V gene's germline CDR1 is MGHDK and CDR2 SYGVNS. Here the CDR3 reads CASRPTGAYYGYTF. The CDR3 DNA follows: TGTGCCAGCAGGCCCACGGGGGCATACTATGGCTACACCTTC.

The chain is built from TRBV6-1 and TRBJ2-7; 10 bases align to TRBD1. This CDR3 comprises 16 residues. The ends lost 4 bases at V and 0 bases at J; junction bases unmatched: 6. The germline V gene encodes CDR1 MNHNS and CDR2 SASEGT. The chain's CDR3 is CASSGQTGGLSYEQYF. The CDR3 coding sequence is TGTGCCAGCAGTGGGCAGACAGGGGGCCTCTCCTACGAGCAGTACTTC.

This clonotype was recorded at least ten times. The rearrangement joins TRBV11-2 to TRBJ2-7; D remains ambiguous. V lost 5 bases and J 10 bases, leaving 15 bases between the germline ends. From germline, CDR1 is SGHAT and CDR2 FQNNGV. This CDR3 is built from 12 residues. The chain's CDR3 is CASSPTLREQYF. The CDR3 DNA reads as TGTGCCAGCAGCCCGACTCTACGAGAACAGTACTTC.

This clonotype was picked up many times. The genes are TRBV9 and TRBJ2-3; D may correspond to TRBD1 or TRBD2 (5 bases each). Germline assignment: CDR1 SGDLS and CDR2 YYNGEE. Between the trimmed V and J ends, which lost 4 bases and 3 bases, there was a span of 9 bases. This CDR3 is 13 amino acids long. The CDR3 DNA follows: TGTGCCAGCAGCACCGGGACGACAGATACGCAGTATTTT. Translated: CASSTGTTDTQYF.

This chain connects TRBV19 to TRBJ2-3, with no clear D. V lost 4 bases, J lost 7 bases, and 6 bases lay in between. Germline CDR1 LNHDA, CDR2 SQIVND (reference sequence). The CDR3 contains 11 residues. The CDR3 loop reads CASSTGNTQYF. Written as DNA, the CDR3 is TGTGCCAGTAGTACAGGAAATACGCAGTATTTT.

V gene TRBV3-1 combines with J gene TRBJ2-3; 8 bases are a match to TRBD2. Germline loops: CDR1 LGHDT, CDR2 YNNKEL (reference sequence). V shed 0 bases, J shed 5 bases, and the junction held 10 bases outside the gene matches. The CDR3 is 17 amino acids. The CDR3 DNA sequence: TGTGCCAGCAGCCAAGACGGAAGCGGGGGTTATGAAGATACGCAGTATTTT. It is translated as CASSQDGSGGYEDTQYF.

The J gene is TRBJ1-2, the V gene TRBV29-1; D gene uncertain. Trimming shortened V by 6 bases and J by 7 bases, and 15 bases separated the two germline ends. The CDR3 runs to 12 residues. Germline V gene sequence: CDR1 SQVTM, CDR2 ANQGSEA. The CDR3 is CSVQAGVGGYTF. In nucleotides, the CDR3 is TGCAGCGTCCAAGCAGGAGTTGGTGGCTACACCTTC.

The rearrangement uses TRBV5-1 and TRBJ2-2, with D possibly called TRBD1 or TRBD2 (5 bases each). Germline values: CDR1 SGHRS, CDR2 YFSETQ. This CDR3 is built from 15 residues. Trimming stripped 4 bases from V and 2 bases from J, with 12 bases between. CDR3 bases: TGCGCCAGCAGCCGGGACCCCATCAACACCGGGGAGCTGTTTTTT. Translating gives CASSRDPINTGELFF.